The 2 T cell receptor beta chains presented below share a single source sample, sequenced in a study of cytomegalovirus exposure and HLA in healthy donors. Primers included in the PCR were 60 Vbeta and 13 Jbeta primers. Some clones are missing from TCRdb's copy, which holds only in-frame ones; the method was immunoSEQ multiplex PCR. This sample yields fewer than 200,000 clones, of which roughly 77% are seen a single time; 3.7% belongs to the top ten. Input material: PBMCs. The receptor source for this set is a man aged 25-45 years in good health and CMV-seropositive.

This clone turned up a few times. The chain has TRBV6-5 and TRBJ2-7; 8 nucleotides line up with TRBD1. V dropped 5 bases and J dropped 11; count of bases not matched to a gene: 11. Looked up from germline, CDR1 is MNHEY and CDR2 is SVGAGI. This CDR3 spans 13 amino acids. The CDR3 nucleotides read TGTGCCAGCAGTCCGACTAGACAGGGGAGAAAGTACTTC. It is translated as CASSPTRQGRKYF.

This chain uses TRBV7-9 with TRBJ1-2; 7 bases fit TRBD1. Germline-derived CDR1 and CDR2 are SEHNR and FQNEAQ (reference sequence). V shed 1 base, J shed 4 bases, and the junction held 3 bases outside the gene matches. The CDR3 length is 14 residues. CDR3 sequence reads: CASSLEQGIYGYTF. Here the CDR3 DNA reads TGTGCCAGCAGCTTAGAACAGGGGATCTATGGCTACACCTTC.